The text below deals with one T cell receptor beta chain. This CDR3 has 15 residues. Germline V lookup: CDR1 SGHTA, CDR2 FQGTGA. V was trimmed by 2 bases and J by 3 bases, leaving 13 bases between them. Primers included in the PCR were 60 Vbeta and 13 Jbeta primers. Clones were sequenced by immunoSEQ multiplex PCR, and TCRdb holds only the in-frame ones, with some missing. This sample has about 140,000 clones, with 70% to 80% found just once. The sample belongs to a study of cytomegalovirus exposure and HLA in healthy donors. Sequences were obtained from PBMCs. This clonotype was sampled from a man aged 18 to 30 in good health and CMV-seronegative. The V and J genes are TRBV7-3 and TRBJ2-5; a possible D gene is TRBD1 (6 bases). CDR3 sequence: CASSLFPDRKETQYF. For the CDR3, the DNA is TGTGCCAGCAGCTTATTTCCGGACAGAAAAGAGACCCAGTACTTC. The full variable domain, its missing parts supplied by reference TRBV7-3 and TRBJ2-5, is GAGVSQTPSNKVTEKGKYVELRCDPISGHTALYWYRQSLGQGPEFLIYFQGTGAADDSGLPNDRFFAVRPEGSVSTLKIQRTERGDSAVYLCASSLFPDRKETQYFGPGTRLLVL.